These 2 T cell receptor beta chains came from one sample sequenced in a study of regulatory T cells in long-lasting Graves disease. Construction of the TCR beta libraries employed iRepertoire HTBI primers in conjunction with Arm-PCR of CDR3 regions. TCRdb analysed the multiplex PCR reads with MiXCR anew, one entry per CDR3 protein. The sample lists around 400,000 distinct CDR3 sequences; approximately 10% were seen once. Time point denoted: newly diagnosed GD, antithyroid drugs for less than 3 months. There was RNA extracted from PBMCs, and the TCR library was made from it. This same sample was also part of a study on T cells in Graves' hyperthyroidism and ophthalmopathy.

Sequencing used peripheral blood mononuclear cells (PBMCs), obtained at new diagnosis, from a patient treated with antithyroid drugs. These receptors were taken from a woman aged 18 to 35 with Graves disease.

A few counts support this clonotype. V and J are TRBV4-2 and TRBJ2-2; no firm D call. V was trimmed by 4 bases and J by 7 bases, leaving 10 bases between them. CDR1 is LGHNA and CDR2 is YNFKEQ in the germline V gene. The CDR3 sequence is 13 residues long. The CDR3 nucleotides read TGTGCCAGCAGCCCGAAGAACGGCGGGGAGCTGTTTTTT. Translating it yields CASSPKNGGELFF.

This clonotype has just a few counts. The V and J genes are TRBV18 and TRBJ2-5, with D unresolved. Trimming took off 0 bases at V and 5 bases at J, with 10 bases between the two ends. This CDR3 is built from 14 residues. The V gene's germline CDR1 is KGHSH and CDR2 LQKENI. The CDR3 spells CASSPPNVKETQYF. In DNA form, the CDR3 reads TGTGCCAGCTCACCACCGAACGTGAAGGAGACCCAGTACTTC.